This TCR beta chain was sequenced for a study of T cells in Graves' hyperthyroidism and ophthalmopathy (dated by TCRdb to between 2019 and 2020). Broadly, across the study: Peripheral blood samples were taken at initial diagnosis, before any treatment was given. Prospective prediction of ophthalmopathy was tested in an independent validation cohort consisting of some 20 hyperthyroidism patients and some 17 patients who later progressed to ophthalmopathy. The paper reports TCR Vbeta CDR3 sequencing of approximately 130 peripheral blood samples: 43 ophthalmopathy, fewer than 80 hyperthyroidism and approximately 17 progressor patients. After sampling, hyperthyroidism patients received methimazole starting at 30 mg daily, and ophthalmopathy patients received high-dose intravenous methylprednisolone. Thyroid tissue and blood T-cell repertoires from more than five Graves' hyperthyroidism patients were also compared in the study. For training and testing, the 100 or so patients in the discovery cohort were randomly divided in a 7:3 ratio. A discovery cohort of about 95 patients, about 43 with Graves' ophthalmopathy and about 60 with stable Graves' hyperthyroidism, was used to find distinguishing TCR V-J signatures.

The table lists this clonotype with a few counts. Its cognate antigen has yet to be identified. No clone much larger than this one lies a single base away; base qualities are absent. What the work shows at the level of the full study, not this receptor alone: Blood samples also contained most of the expanded thyroid clonotypes (frequency above 0.001), which suggests that blood repertoires may reflect thyroid immune responses. Sample size was not statistically predetermined, and investigators were not blinded to group allocation. In validation, the model predicted progression to ophthalmopathy with approximately 71% sensitivity and about 73% specificity, a median of around six months before onset. A 13 V-J signature model separated ophthalmopathy from stable hyperthyroidism, with nearly 90% sensitivity and about 81% specificity in cross-validation and 80%/75% in testing.

The TCR beta CDR3 regions were amplified from the RNA transcripts. For the first round of RT-PCR on the TCR CDR3, the HTBI primer set was used together with the Qiagen OneStep RT-PCR kit. The libraries were constructed in a second round of multiplex PCR and then size-selected and purified. Sequencing of the libraries was done on an Illumina HiSeq2000 using paired-end 100 bp reads. From the authors' description of their analysis: SOAPnuke was used to process the raw data, removing reads that contained adapters or uncalled bases, had a mean Phred below 15, or lacked an exact match to the constant primer or identifier. High-quality paired reads were merged with COPE v1.2.5, and unique nucleotide sequences were defined as clonotypes. MiTCR v1.1 was used to align clonotypes to the IMGT TRBV, TRBD and TRBJ reference segments. The analysis was restricted to V-J combinations with a frequency above 0.0001, which together covered 99% to 99.2% of the repertoires. The TCS score was defined as the ratio of F50 (clonal expansion) to E x V (chaos), calculated using BLOSUM62-based TCRdist between CDR3 peptides within each V-J. Welch's t-statistics and random forest reduced around 520 V-J features to some 14, which were used in a naive Bayes classifier (R e1071). TCRdb trimmed public reads at Q25 via fastp, called clones via MiXCR and kept in-frame beta chains. All rows with the same CDR3 protein become a single entry with the most common DNA and genes. The V and J calls reflect TCRdb's pipeline rather than the authors' work. The sample table contains nearly 600,000 distinct CDR3 sequences; only one count was recorded for approximately 15% of them. Roughly 7.1% of the sample is taken by the ten largest.

Moderately to severely active disease, a Clinical Activity Score of at least 3, a NOSPECS grade of at least 4, and a duration under 3 months were present in ophthalmopathy patients. Any patient with an uncontrolled infection, another autoimmune disease, pregnancy or lactation was excluded. Diagnoses were based on clinical symptoms, serum thyroxine and TRAb, thyroid ultrasound and orbital computed tomography. PBMCs were isolated from 10 ml of fresh peripheral blood by Ficoll-Paque density gradient centrifugation. Total RNA was extracted using Trizol reagent, and RNA quality was assessed on an Agilent 2100 Bioanalyzer. According to the germline V gene (reference sequence), CDR1 reads SGHKS and CDR2 reads YYEKEE. Between the V and J ends, shortened by 4 bases and 7 bases respectively, the junction contains 17 bases. Taken from cysteine to phenylalanine, the CDR3 has 14 residues. Of the read, only the CDR3 DNA is kept; its 42 bases are in frame from base 1.

The sequencing input was blood. Recombination joined TRBV5-5 with TRBJ1-1, with the D gene not clear enough to name. The sequence came from a young woman with Graves' ophthalmopathy. The sequence in DNA is TGTGCCAGCAGCCCCGGGTCCAACCGACGTGAAGCTTTCTTT. Its coded protein is CASSPGSNRREAFF.